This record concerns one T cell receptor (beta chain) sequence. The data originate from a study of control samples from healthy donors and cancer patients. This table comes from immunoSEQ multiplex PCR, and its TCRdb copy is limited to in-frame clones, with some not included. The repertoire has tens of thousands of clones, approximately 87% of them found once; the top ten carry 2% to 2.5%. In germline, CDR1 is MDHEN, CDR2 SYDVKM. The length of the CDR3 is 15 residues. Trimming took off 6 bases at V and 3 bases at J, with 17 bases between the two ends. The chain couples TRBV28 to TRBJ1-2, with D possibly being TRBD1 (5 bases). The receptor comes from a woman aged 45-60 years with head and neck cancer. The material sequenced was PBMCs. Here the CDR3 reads CASRPHFRGDYGYTF. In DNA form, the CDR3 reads TGTGCCAGCAGACCACACTTTCGGGGCGACTATGGCTACACCTTC.